A single sample is the source of the 6 T cell receptor beta chains below, sequenced in a study of T cell responses to AZD1222 COVID-19 vaccine. Sequencing was performed with immunoSEQ multiplex PCR; in TCRdb, only in-frame clones are kept and a portion is missing. The repertoire holds 100,000 to 150,000 clones, with approximately 90% as singletons. The material sequenced was peripheral blood, taken on day 0 of AZD1222 vaccination. The receptors were sampled from an adult in good health.

The V gene is TRBV5-4, the J gene TRBJ2-2, with D perhaps TRBD2 (5 bases). The CDR3 is 15 amino acids. V was clipped by 4 bases and J by 2 bases, with 12 bases between them. In germline, CDR1 is SGHNT, CDR2 YYREEE (reference sequence). This CDR3 reads CASSGRTQNTGELFF. The CDR3 coding sequence is TGTGCCAGCAGCGGGCGGACTCAAAACACCGGGGAGCTGTTTTTT.

The rearrangement joins TRBV7-6 to TRBJ1-1; 9 bases map to TRBD1. Germline CDR1 SGHVS, CDR2 FNYEAQ. The CDR3 totals 16 residues. With V trimmed by 7 bases and J by 0 bases, 9 bases remained unmatched. CDR3 nucleotide sequence: TGTGCCAGCACCCCAGGGACAGGGATCATGAACACTGAAGCTTTCTTT. It is translated as CASTPGTGIMNTEAFF.

The chain recombines TRBV28 with TRBJ2-5; D gene uncertain. The germline V gene has CDR1 MDHEN and CDR2 SYDVKM. The CDR3 length is 14 residues. Trimming shortened V by 1 base and J by 1 base, and 7 bases separated the two germline ends. The CDR3 spells CASSLSAVQETQYF. In DNA form, the CDR3 reads TGTGCCAGCAGTTTATCCGCAGTCCAAGAGACCCAGTACTTC.

The chain uses TRBV19 and TRBJ2-3; TRBD2 is a possible D gene (7 bases). The length of the CDR3 is 16 residues. CDR1 and CDR2 from the germline V gene are LNHDA and SQIVND (reference sequence). Deletions cut 7 bases from V and 5 bases from J, with 22 bases between. The chain's CDR3 is CASMAGWGGAEDTQYF. The CDR3 DNA follows: TGTGCCAGTATGGCCGGCTGGGGGGGGGCCGAAGATACGCAGTATTTT.

This sequence joins TRBV5-4 and TRBJ1-1; TRBD1 is a possible D gene (5 bases). Between the trimmed V and J ends, which lost 3 bases and 0 bases, there was a span of 12 bases. In germline, CDR1 is SGHNT, CDR2 YYREEE (reference sequence). This CDR3 spans 15 amino acids. CDR3: CASSSQGGVNTEAFF. CDR3 DNA sequence: TGTGCCAGCAGCTCCCAGGGTGGGGTGAACACTGAAGCTTTCTTT. Supplemented by reference TRBV5-4 and TRBJ1-1, the full variable domain reads ETGVTQSPTHLIKTRGQQVTLRCSSQSGHNTVSWYQQALGQGPQFIFQYYREEENGRGNFPPRFSGLQFPNYSSELNVNALELDDSALYLCASSSQGGVNTEAFFGQGTRLTVV.

This chain joins TRBV24-1 and TRBJ2-7; maybe TRBD2 (5 bases). CDR1 and CDR2 (germline): KGHDR, SFDVKD. The CDR3 spans 14 residues. V lost 3 bases to trimming and J lost 7 bases, with 15 bases between them. The CDR3 DNA reads as TGTGCCACCAGTGATGGCGGGCAGAGAGGGGAGCAGTACTTC. It yields the protein CATSDGGQRGEQYF.